The clone carrying this T cell receptor beta chain was counted only a few times. This entry is derived from a study of cytotoxic CD8 clonotypes in ibrutinib-treated CLL. Whole-study context: Responses: some 24 partial, 2 complete; after median approximately six years, roughly 14 stayed remitted, approximately twelve progressed.

Assay: immunoSEQ multiplex PCR; the TCRdb copy retains only in-frame clones and omits some. Of more than 85,000 clones in the sample, around four fifths were seen once. Sequenced here: PBMCs, sampled after 12 months of ibrutinib treatment. The receptor comes from a human donor with chronic lymphocytic leukemia.

CDR3: CASSPPSVRDTQYF. The CDR3 DNA reads as TGTGCCAGCTCACCCCCCAGTGTGCGCGATACGCAGTATTTT. The gene calls are TRBV18 and TRBJ2-3, with D unresolved. Between the trimmed V and J ends, which lost 3 bases and 6 bases, there was a span of 13 bases. Per the germline V gene, CDR1 is KGHSH and CDR2 is LQKENI. The CDR3 sequence is 14 residues long.